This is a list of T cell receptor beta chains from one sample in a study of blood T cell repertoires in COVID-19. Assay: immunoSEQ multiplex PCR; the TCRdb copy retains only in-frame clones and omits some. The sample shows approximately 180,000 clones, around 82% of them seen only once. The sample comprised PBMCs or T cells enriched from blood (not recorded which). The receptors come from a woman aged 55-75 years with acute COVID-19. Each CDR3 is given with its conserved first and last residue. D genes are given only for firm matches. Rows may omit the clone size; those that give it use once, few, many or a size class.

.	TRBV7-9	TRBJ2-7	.	TGTGCCAGCAGCCAGGGACTTGCCCGCTACGAGCAGTACTTC	CASSQGLARYEQYF
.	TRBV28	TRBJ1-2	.	TGTGCCATAGGGCAAGGGGGCTATGGCTACACCTTC	CAIGQGGYGYTF
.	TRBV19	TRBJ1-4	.	TGTGCCAGTAGTAAGTGGAGGGAGGTTTCTAATGAAAAACTGTTTTTT	CASSKWREVSNEKLFF
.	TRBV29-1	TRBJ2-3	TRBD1	TGCAGCGTTGAAGGTGTTAGGGACAGGGGTTCCTTGACGCAGTATTTT	CSVEGVRDRGSLTQYF
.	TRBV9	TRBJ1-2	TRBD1	TGTGCCAGCAGCGGGACAGGGGGCCATGGCTACACCTTC	CASSGTGGHGYTF
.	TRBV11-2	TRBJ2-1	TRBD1	TGTGCCAGCAGCTTATCTACAGGGGCAGGGGGCCTTCCATATAATGAGCAGTTCTTC	CASSLSTGAGGLPYNEQFF
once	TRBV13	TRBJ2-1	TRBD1	TGTGCCAGCAGCTACCGGGACAGGGGCCCACGTGAGCAGTTCTTC	CASSYRDRGPREQFF
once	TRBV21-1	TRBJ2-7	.	.	CASSPWVGTGIRYEQYF
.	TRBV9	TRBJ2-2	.	TGTGCCAGCAGCGTAGGCGTAGCGTCGAACACCGGGGAGCTGTTTTTT	CASSVGVASNTGELFF
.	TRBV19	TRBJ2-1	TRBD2	TGTGCCAGTAGTATTTCCAGCGGGGTCTCCTACAATGAGCAGTTCTTC	CASSISSGVSYNEQFF
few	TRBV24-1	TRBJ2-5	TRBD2	TGTGCCACCAGTGGAGACAAGGGAGGGAGAGAGACCCAGTACTTC	CATSGDKGGRETQYF
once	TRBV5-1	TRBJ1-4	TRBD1	TGCGCCAGCAGCTTGGTACAGGGGACTAATGAAAAACTGTTTTTT	CASSLVQGTNEKLFF
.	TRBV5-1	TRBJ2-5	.	TGCGCCAGCAGTCAGTCCCAAGAGACCCAGTACTTC	CASSQSQETQYF
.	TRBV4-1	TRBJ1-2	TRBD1	TGCGCCAGCACCGAAGACAGGGAAACTTATGGCTACACCTTC	CASTEDRETYGYTF
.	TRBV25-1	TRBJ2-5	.	TGTGCCAGCAGTACCCGGACTCACAAAGAGACCCAGTACTTC	CASSTRTHKETQYF
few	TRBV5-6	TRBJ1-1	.	TGTGCCAGCAGCTCTGGGCTGACGGCTGAAGCTTTCTTT	CASSSGLTAEAFF
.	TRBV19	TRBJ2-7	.	TGTGCCAGTAGTACCGGGAGAGGGGGGGCAGGTTACGAGCAGTACTTC	CASSTGRGGAGYEQYF
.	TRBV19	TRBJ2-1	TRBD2	TGTGCCAGTAGTATCCCCCATAGCGGGAGTAGCGATGAGCAGTTCTTC	CASSIPHSGSSDEQFF
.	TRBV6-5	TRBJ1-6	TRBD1	TGTGCCAGCACCCTCAGGGGGGATTATAATTCACCCCTCCACTTT	CASTLRGDYNSPLHF
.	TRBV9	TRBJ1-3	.	TGTGCCAGCAGCGTAGTAAACTCTGGAAACACCATATATTTT	CASSVVNSGNTIYF
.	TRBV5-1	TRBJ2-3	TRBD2	TGCGCCAGCAGCTTGGAGGTAGCGGGAGGGGAAGATACGCAGTATTTT	CASSLEVAGGEDTQYF
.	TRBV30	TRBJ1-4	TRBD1	TGTGCCTGGAGTGTACGAAGGACAGGGGGAGAAAAACTGTTTTTT	CAWSVRRTGGEKLFF
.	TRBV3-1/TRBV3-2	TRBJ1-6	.	TGTGCCAGCAGCCAAGGTCGTACTGGAGGGACACCCCTCCACTTT	CASSQGRTGGTPLHF
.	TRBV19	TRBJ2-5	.	TGTGCCAGTAGTATAGACGCTTTCCCAACAAAAAGATTAGAGACCCAGTACTTC	CASSIDAFPTKRLETQYF
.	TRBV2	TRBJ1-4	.	TGTGCCAGCAGTGCCGACAGGATTCGAACTAATGAAAAACTGTTTTTT	CASSADRIRTNEKLFF
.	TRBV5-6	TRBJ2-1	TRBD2	TGTGCCAGCAGCTTGCTGAGGGAGCGGGGGAAGCAGTTCTTC	CASSLLRERGKQFF
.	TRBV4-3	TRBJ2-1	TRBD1	TGCGCCAGCAGCCAAACCACACCTGGGGGAGGGACAGGGGCCTCCAATGAGCAGTTCTTC	CASSQTTPGGGTGASNEQFF
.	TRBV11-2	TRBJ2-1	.	TGTGCCAGCACCAAGCTACTAGCAGTAAGGAATGAGCAGTTCTTC	CASTKLLAVRNEQFF
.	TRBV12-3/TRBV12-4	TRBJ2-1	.	TGTGCCAGCGGGAGAGCTCCCTACAATGAGCAGTTCTTC	CASGRAPYNEQFF
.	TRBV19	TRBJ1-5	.	TGTGCCAGTAGAGGTGTGGGGGGGGCTTATCAGCCCCAGCATTTT	CASRGVGGAYQPQHF
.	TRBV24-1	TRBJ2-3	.	TGTGCCACCAGTGATGGTCCCGGGGGAGATACGCAGTATTTT	CATSDGPGGDTQYF
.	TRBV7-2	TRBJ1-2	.	TGTGCCAGCAGCTTAGGTCGCGACATAGGCTACACCTTC	CASSLGRDIGYTF
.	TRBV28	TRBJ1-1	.	TGTGCCAGCTGTTTCGGGACGGGAGACACTGAAGCTTTCTTT	CASCFGTGDTEAFF
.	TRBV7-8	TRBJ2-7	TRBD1	TGTGCCAGCCGATTATACTCAGGGGGCCTTCTCTACGAGCAGTACTTC	CASRLYSGGLLYEQYF
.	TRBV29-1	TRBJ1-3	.	TGCAGCGTTGGTTCGGGTTATGGAAACACCATATATTTT	CSVGSGYGNTIYF
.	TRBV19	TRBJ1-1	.	TGTGCCAGCCTCTACGGGGGGGTGAACACTGAAGCTTTCTTT	CASLYGGVNTEAFF
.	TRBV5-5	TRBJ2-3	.	TGTGCCAGCAGCCGCCTGACGGGATTTGTCGCCACAGATACGCAGTATTTT	CASSRLTGFVATDTQYF
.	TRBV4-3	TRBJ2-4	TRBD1	TGCGCCAGCAGCCGGAACAGGGGTACCAAAAACATTCAGTACTTC	CASSRNRGTKNIQYF
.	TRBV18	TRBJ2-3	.	TGTGCCAGCTCACCACCCCCCGGGTGGGATACGCAGTATTTT	CASSPPPGWDTQYF
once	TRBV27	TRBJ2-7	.	TGTGCCAGCAGTTCTACGGTCTACGAGCAGTACTTC	CASSSTVYEQYF
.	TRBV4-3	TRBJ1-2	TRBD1	TGCGCCAGCAGCCAACTTCACCAGGGGGATGGCTACACCTTC	CASSQLHQGDGYTF
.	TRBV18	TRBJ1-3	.	TGTGCCAGCTCACCCTCACACGTGTCAGCTGGAAACACCATATATTTT	CASSPSHVSAGNTIYF
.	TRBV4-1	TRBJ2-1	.	TGCGCCAGCAGCCAAGTGGACATGGGCTTCGCCAATGAGCAGTTCTTC	CASSQVDMGFANEQFF
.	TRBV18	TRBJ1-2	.	TGTGCCAGCTCACCTCTCCAGGACTATGGCTACACCTTC	CASSPLQDYGYTF
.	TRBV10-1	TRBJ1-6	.	TGCGCCAGCAGCCCAGGGAATTCACCCCTCCACTTT	CASSPGNSPLHF
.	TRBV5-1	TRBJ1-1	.	TGCGCCAGCAGCTTGGCCGGGGAAGGAGGAGTTTTGAACACTGAAGCTTTCTTT	CASSLAGEGGVLNTEAFF
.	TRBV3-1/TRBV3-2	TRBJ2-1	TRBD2	TGTGCCAGCAGCCCGGGACTAGCGGGGGCCACATCGCCGTTCTTC	CASSPGLAGATSPFF
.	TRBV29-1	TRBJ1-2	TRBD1	TGCAGCGGGGGACAGGGTGAAAGTGGCTACACCTTC	CSGGQGESGYTF
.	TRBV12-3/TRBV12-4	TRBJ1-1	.	TGTGCCAGCATCTACGGGTTAGGCACTGAAGCTTTCTTT	CASIYGLGTEAFF
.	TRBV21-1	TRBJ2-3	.	TGTGCCAGCAGCGAGACCCCGGACGCCCAGGGTTGCGATACGCAGTATTTT	CASSETPDAQGCDTQYF
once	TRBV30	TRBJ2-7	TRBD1	TGTGCCTGGAATAAGGGGGCTGCGTACGAGCAGTACTTC	CAWNKGAAYEQYF
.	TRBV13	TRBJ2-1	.	TGTGCCAGCAGCTTAGCTGCGGGGAATGAGCAGTTCTTC	CASSLAAGNEQFF
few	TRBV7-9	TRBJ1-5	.	TGTGCCAGCAGCTTAACCGAGGGAGAATCTTGGGGTCAGCCCCAGCATTTT	CASSLTEGESWGQPQHF